These 25 T cell receptor beta chains share one sample of origin, sequenced in a study of PD-1 blockade in classical Hodgkin lymphoma. Some clones are missing from TCRdb's copy, which holds only in-frame ones; the method was immunoSEQ multiplex PCR. The table records some 23,000 clones, around 64% of them present only once. With no exception, relapse followed autologous stem cell transplantation in all patients, and brentuximab vedotin exposure varied. The source was peripheral blood mononuclear cells (PBMCs), collected at baseline. The receptors come from a human donor with classical Hodgkin lymphoma.

The V gene is TRBV28, the J gene TRBJ2-5; 8 nucleotides align to TRBD2. Germline CDR1 and CDR2: MDHEN and SYDVKM. V dropped 8 bases and J dropped 1; count of bases not matched to a gene: 6. The CDR3 runs 14 residues. CDR3 sequence (DNA): TGTGCCAGCCGTGTAGCGGGGTTCCAAGAGACCCAGTACTTC. Protein sequence: CASRVAGFQETQYF.

The chain couples TRBV6-5 to TRBJ2-1; TRBD2 agrees at 11 bases. The V gene's germline CDR1 is MNHEY and CDR2 SVGAGI. The CDR3 consists of 16 residues. Losses at the gene ends were 4 bases for V and 6 bases for J; bases not matched to a gene: 8. In DNA, the CDR3 is TGTGCCAGCAGTTGGACTAGCGGGTTTTTACCCAATGAGCAGTTCTTC. Protein product: CASSWTSGFLPNEQFF.

V is TRBV30 and J is TRBJ1-4, with D possibly TRBD1 on 6 matching bases. The germline V gene encodes CDR1 GTSNPN and CDR2 SVGIG (reference sequence). The CDR3 totals 14 residues. V lost 8 bases, J lost 0 bases, and 13 bases lay in between. CDR3 sequence reads: CAGFSGATNEKLFF. The CDR3 bases are TGTGCCGGGTTTTCAGGGGCAACTAATGAAAAACTGTTTTTT.

The chain combines TRBV28 with TRBJ2-7, with 7 bases aligning to TRBD1. The junction had 12 bases not matched to a gene; V was cut back by 4 bases and J by 6 bases. This CDR3 contains 15 residues. Germline-derived CDR1 and CDR2 are MDHEN and SYDVKM. DNA of the CDR3: TGTGCCAGCAGTTCCCGACAGGGTGCACGGGGCGAGCAGTACGTC. Amino acids: CASSSRQGARGEQYV.

The genes are TRBV9 and TRBJ2-2; D is uncertain. The CDR3 spans 13 residues. The germline V gene has CDR1 SGDLS and CDR2 YYNGEE. The V end lost 3 bases, the J end lost 2 bases, and 5 bases lay between the germline ends. Here the CDR3 DNA reads TGTGCCAGCAGCGCTTCAAACACCGGGGAGCTGTTTTTT. It yields the protein CASSASNTGELFF.

The chain carries TRBV10-2 and TRBJ2-4; the match to TRBD1 covers 7 bases. The length of the CDR3 is 17 residues. Germline CDR1 is WSHSY and CDR2 is SAAADI. The V and J ends lost 2 bases and 8 bases, in that order; junction bases with no gene match: 15. CDR3 coding DNA: TGCGCCAGCAGTGAGCCGTTCCGACAGGGAATAATTGACATTCAGTACTTC. This sequence encodes CASSEPFRQGIIDIQYF.

This clone was picked up a small number of times. This sequence joins TRBV6-5 and TRBJ1-1; D is unclear. Looked up from germline, CDR1 is MNHEY and CDR2 is SVGAGI. V lost 5 bases and J 1 base, leaving 8 bases between the germline ends. CDR3 length: 13 amino acids. In DNA form, the CDR3 reads TGTGCCAGCAGTCCTCCAGGGAACACTGAAGCTTTCTTT. Translated, it gives CASSPPGNTEAFF.

Concerning this clone itself: The sample contains more than one DNA sequence encoding this CDR3. The V and J genes are TRBV5-5 and TRBJ2-2; perhaps TRBD2 as D (5 bases). V shed 0 bases and J shed 0 bases, with 9 bases lying between them. CDR1 and CDR2 from the germline V gene are SGHKS and YYEKEE (reference sequence). The CDR3 consists of 16 residues. CDR3 coding DNA: TGTGCCAGCAGCTTGGGGCCAGCGGCGAACACCGGGGAGCTGTTTTTT. Its translation is CASSLGPAANTGELFF.

This rearrangement joins TRBV23-1 to TRBJ2-7; 9 positions match TRBD1. TRBV23-1 is given ORF status, its function remaining uncertain. This CDR3 comprises 16 residues. Losses at the gene ends were 0 bases for V and 2 bases for J; bases not matched to a gene: 5. CDR3 sequence reads: CASSQSGTGITYEQYV. The DNA for the CDR3 is TGCGCCAGCAGTCAATCAGGGACAGGGATCACCTACGAGCAGTACGTC.

The rearrangement uses TRBV19 and TRBJ1-1; 7 bases are shared with TRBD1. This CDR3 is built from 14 residues. The germline V gene has CDR1 LNHDA and CDR2 SQIVND (reference sequence). V shed 3 bases, J shed 7 bases, and the junction held 8 bases outside the gene matches. The CDR3 DNA sequence: TGTGCCAGTAGTATCCCCGTAGGGGGCGGTGAAGCTTTCTTT. Translating gives CASSIPVGGGEAFF.

The chain has TRBV7-9 and TRBJ1-1; 7 bases map to TRBD1. V was pared by 5 bases and J by 5 bases, with 14 bases of the junction left unmatched. Per germline, CDR1 SEHNR and CDR2 FQNEAQ (reference sequence). The CDR3 is made up of 16 amino acids. The DNA for the CDR3 is TGTGCCAGCAGCCCCCTGGGAACAGGGGCAGGGACTGAAGCTTTCTTT. Translating it yields CASSPLGTGAGTEAFF.

J is TRBJ2-7 and V is TRBV18; 9 bases match TRBD2. This CDR3 spans 17 amino acids. Looked up from germline, CDR1 is KGHSH and CDR2 is LQKENI. V lost 6 bases and J lost 1; bases outside the gene matches: 13. The CDR3 spells CASSPPGLAFPSYEQYF. The CDR3 bases are TGTGCCAGCTCCCCCCCGGGACTAGCTTTTCCATCCTACGAGCAGTACTTC.

This rearrangement joins TRBV28 to TRBJ1-2; D not certain. CDR3 length: 14 amino acids. Germline V gene lookup returns CDR1 MDHEN and CDR2 SYDVKM. The ends were cut back, 6 bases at V and 2 bases at J, with 13 bases in the middle. CDR3 protein: CASSPAGKNYGYTF. For the CDR3, the DNA is TGTGCCAGCAGCCCGGCGGGAAAGAACTATGGCTACACCTTC.

CDR3 sequence reads: CASSLAGGNSPLHF. CDR3 in DNA: TGTGCCAGCAGCTTGGCGGGGGGCAACTCACCCCTCCACTTT. V usage is TRBV7-9 and J usage is TRBJ1-6; tentatively, D is TRBD1 (6 bases). CDR1 SEHNR and CDR2 FQNEAQ come from the germline V gene (reference sequence). V shed 3 bases and J shed 10 bases, with 13 bases lying between them. The CDR3 totals 14 residues.

This sequence joins TRBV19 and TRBJ1-2; no reliable D call. Trimming took 3 bases from V and 8 from J, leaving 16 bases between them. The germline V gene encodes CDR1 LNHDA and CDR2 SQIVND (reference sequence). The CDR3 consists of 14 residues. CDR3 amino acids: CASSILSGKNGYTF. CDR3 DNA sequence: TGTGCCAGTAGTATTCTTTCGGGAAAAAACGGCTACACCTTC.

V gene TRBV15 combines with J gene TRBJ1-1; D gene ambiguous. CDR3 size: 15 residues. Germline loops: CDR1 LNHNV, CDR2 YYDKDF (reference sequence). V was pared by 0 bases and J by 4 bases, with 12 bases between. CDR3 in DNA: TGTGCCACCAGCAGAGATCTCCTAAAAGGCACTGAAGCTTTCTTT. This encodes CATSRDLLKGTEAFF.

This clone was picked up a small number of times. Other nucleotide sequences from this sample produce the same CDR3. The gene calls are TRBV6-1 and TRBJ1-1; D is ambiguous. Looked up from germline, CDR1 is MNHNS and CDR2 is SASEGT. Deletions cut 6 bases from V and 1 base from J, with 12 bases between. CDR3 length: 14 residues. CDR3 in amino acids: CASSSTGRNTEAFF. CDR3 bases: TGTGCCAGCAGCTCCACCGGACGGAACACTGAAGCTTTCTTT.

The genes are TRBV20-1 and TRBJ1-4; weak D call: TRBD1 (6 bases). V gave up 4 bases and J gave up 8 bases, with 8 bases separating them. Germline values: CDR1 DFQATT, CDR2 SNEGSKA (reference sequence). This CDR3 comprises 11 residues. The CDR3, as DNA: TGCAGTGCTATGGGGGCGGAAAAACTGTTTTTT. Translating it yields CSAMGAEKLFF.

This clone is labeled as medium-sized. The rearrangement links TRBV7-2 to TRBJ2-1, with D tentatively TRBD2 (5 bases). The germline V gene has CDR1 SGHTA and CDR2 FQGNSA. This CDR3 region has 16 residues. With 0 bases removed from V and 1 base from J, the gap between germline ends came to 10 bases. The CDR3 DNA reads TGTGCCAGCAGCTTAGCCCTCAGCGGTTCCTACAATGAGCAGTTCTTC. This translates into CASSLALSGSYNEQFF.

The chain employs TRBV4-3 and TRBJ2-1; 11 nucleotides agree with TRBD2. CDR1 and CDR2 from the germline V gene are LGHNA and YSLEER. The CDR3 length is 16 residues. V lost 0 bases to trimming and J lost 4 bases; unmatched junction nucleotides: 2. Here the CDR3 reads CASSQELAGAYNEQFF. The CDR3 region has the DNA TGCGCCAGCAGCCAAGAACTAGCGGGAGCTTACAATGAGCAGTTCTTC.

V and J are TRBV14 and TRBJ1-2; D is undetermined. V shed 3 bases and J shed 2 bases, with 10 bases lying between them. Germline V gene lookup returns CDR1 SGHDN and CDR2 FVKESK. This CDR3 spans 14 amino acids. The CDR3 DNA follows: TGTGCCAGCAGCCAGACCAGGCCCAACTATGGCTACACCTTC. It specifies CASSQTRPNYGYTF. Based on the CDR3 plus reference TRBV14 and TRBJ1-2, the full variable domain is EAGVTQFPSHSVIEKGQTVTLRCDPISGHDNLYWYRRVMGKEIKFLLHFVKESKQDESGMPNNRFLAERTGGTYSTLKVQPAELEDSGVYFCASSQTRPNYGYTFGSGTRLTVV.

The V gene is TRBV6-6, the J gene TRBJ2-7; the match to TRBD1 covers 8 bases. Germline V gene lookup returns CDR1 MNHNY and CDR2 SVGAGI (reference sequence). The V gene end was trimmed by 7 bases and the J gene end by 4 bases; junction bases not matched to a gene: 6. The CDR3 is made up of 13 amino acids. The CDR3 loop reads CASNPGGTYEQYF. DNA of the CDR3: TGTGCCAGCAACCCAGGGGGCACTTACGAGCAGTACTTC.

The chain uses TRBV6-6 and TRBJ1-4; TRBD1 aligns across 9 bases. The CDR3 is made up of 15 amino acids. The ends lost 7 bases at V and 8 bases at J; junction bases unmatched: 11. Germline V gene sequence: CDR1 MNHNY, CDR2 SVGAGI (reference sequence). CDR3 protein: CASTIQQGAGEKLFF. CDR3 bases: TGTGCCAGCACCATCCAACAGGGGGCAGGGGAAAAACTGTTTTTT.

The chain couples TRBV6-5 to TRBJ2-1, with no clear D. Looked up from germline, CDR1 is MNHEY and CDR2 is SVGAGI. The CDR3 is 12 amino acids. Trimming pared 1 base from V and 6 bases from J, leaving 4 bases between. This chain's CDR3 is CASSYWGNEQFF. In nucleotides, the CDR3 is TGTGCCAGCAGTTACTGGGGCAATGAGCAGTTCTTC.

This rearrangement joins TRBV28 to TRBJ1-1, with TRBD1 matching 7 bases. V was clipped by 6 bases and J by 4 bases; unmatched bases: 17. CDR1 and CDR2 (germline): MDHEN, SYDVKM. The CDR3 spans 17 residues. The CDR3, as DNA: TGTGCCAGCAGGACGAGACCCCCTGGGACAGCTTTCACTGAAGCTTTCTTT. Amino acids: CASRTRPPGTAFTEAFF.